Listed below are T cell receptor beta chains from one sample, sequenced in a study of cytomegalovirus exposure and HLA in healthy donors. The table came from immunoSEQ multiplex PCR; TCRdb's copy has only in-frame clones and leaves some out. The data hold a few hundred thousand clones, with under 80% observed a single time. Input material: PBMCs. The receptors originated from a woman in her 30s in good health and CMV-seronegative. CDR3s include the opening cysteine and the closing phenylalanine or tryptophan. A D gene is named only where the DNA matches it firmly. Part of the rows lack a size; the others show once, few, many or a class for expanded clones.

TRBJ1-1 | TRBV27 | . | once | CASSFGRGAEAFF | TGTGCCAGCAGTTTTGGGAGGGGGGCTGAAGCTTTCTTT
TRBJ1-5 | TRBV6-6 | . | . | CASRRDSSNQPQHF | TGTGCCAGCCGGAGAGACAGTAGCAATCAGCCCCAGCATTTT
TRBJ2-7 | TRBV30 | TRBD1 | once | CAWSVGGTASYEQYF | TGTGCCTGGAGTGTGGGTGGGACAGCTTCCTACGAGCAGTACTTC
TRBJ1-6 | TRBV19 | TRBD1 | . | CASTWMGQGTYNSPLHF | TGTGCCAGTACCTGGATGGGACAGGGGACCTATAATTCACCCCTCCACTTT
TRBJ2-1 | TRBV7-3 | TRBD2 | . | CASSLTGGTYNEQFF | TGTGCCAGCAGCTTAACGGGGGGGACTTACAATGAGCAGTTCTTC
TRBJ1-2 | TRBV25-1 | TRBD1 | few | CASSLGTGYGYTF | TGTGCCAGCAGTCTCGGGACAGGCTATGGCTACACCTTC
TRBJ1-2 | TRBV7-9 | . | . | CASSLLAEANYGYTF | TGTGCCAGCAGCTTACTCGCAGAAGCTAACTATGGCTACACCTTC
TRBJ1-2 | TRBV30 | . | . | CASRQDGYTF | TGTGCCTCCAGACAGGATGGCTACACCTTC
TRBJ2-7 | TRBV30 | . | . | CAWSVRSEQYF | TGTGCCTGGAGTGTACGGAGCGAGCAGTACTTC
TRBJ2-7 | TRBV11-2 | . | . | CASSLGARSYEQYF | TGTGCCAGCAGCTTAGGGGCCCGCTCCTACGAGCAGTACTTC
TRBJ2-5 | TRBV7-9 | TRBD1 | once | CASSPWDSQETQYF | TGTGCCAGCAGCCCCTGGGACAGCCAAGAGACCCAGTACTTC
TRBJ2-3 | TRBV6-5 | . | few | CASSNEGGDTQYF | TGTGCCAGCAGTAATGAAGGAGGAGATACGCAGTATTTT
TRBJ2-1 | TRBV5-1 | TRBD2 | . | CASRGGLAGAYNEQFF | TGCGCCAGCAGGGGTGGACTAGCGGGAGCATACAATGAGCAGTTCTTC
TRBJ1-1 | TRBV27 | . | . | CASTLDRNLNTEAFF | TGTGCCAGCACCCTCGACAGAAACTTGAACACTGAAGCTTTCTTT
TRBJ1-2 | TRBV29-1 | TRBD1 | . | CSAIRGGQGNDYGYTF | TGCAGCGCGATAAGAGGGGGACAGGGGAACGACTATGGCTACACCTTC
TRBJ1-6 | TRBV5-6 | TRBD1 | . | CASSLGGYSPLHF | TGTGCCAGCAGCTTAGGGGGCTATTCACCCCTCCACTTT
TRBJ2-7 | TRBV9 | TRBD1 | . | CASSGTGESSYEQYF | TGTGCCAGCAGCGGGACAGGAGAGTCCTCCTACGAGCAGTACTTC
TRBJ1-5 | TRBV15 | . | . | CATSSRGPGEPQHF | TGTGCCACCAGCAGCAGGGGCCCTGGGGAACCCCAGCATTTT
TRBJ2-1 | TRBV5-6 | TRBD2 | . | CASSWGSGSLRNEQFF | TGTGCCAGCAGCTGGGGAAGCGGGAGCCTTCGGAATGAGCAGTTCTTC
TRBJ2-1 | TRBV9 | TRBD2 | . | CASSATSGASGERVF | TGTGCCAGCAGCGCTACTAGCGGGGCCAGTGGGGAAAGAGTCTTC
TRBJ2-7 | TRBV7-2 | . | once | CASSTPTILYEQYF | TGTGCCAGCAGCACCCCAACTATACTCTACGAGCAGTACTTC
TRBJ2-6 | TRBV6-1 | TRBD2 | . | CASSEALSGGSSGANVLTF | TGTGCCAGCAGTGAAGCCCTAAGCGGGGGGAGCTCTGGGGCCAACGTCCTGACTTTC
TRBJ1-2 | TRBV11-3 | . | . | CASSLDSTVRGYTF | TGTGCCAGCAGCTTAGATTCGACGGTGAGGGGCTACACCTTC
TRBJ2-7 | TRBV30 | TRBD2 | once | CAWSLPSGVYEQYF | TGTGCCTGGAGCCTCCCTAGCGGGGTCTACGAGCAGTACTTC
TRBJ2-1 | TRBV12-5 | TRBD1 | . | CASGPDRGYNEQFF | TGTGCTAGTGGTCCCGACAGGGGCTACAATGAGCAGTTCTTC
TRBJ2-7 | TRBV19 | TRBD1 | . | CASSILRQGAYEQYF | TGTGCCAGTAGTATACTAAGACAGGGGGCCTACGAGCAGTACTTC
TRBJ1-1 | TRBV27 | . | . | CASSSTGNTEAFF | TGTGCCAGCAGTTCGACAGGGAACACTGAAGCTTTCTTT
TRBJ1-3 | TRBV5-1 | . | . | CASSLVPPDSGNTIYF | TGCGCCAGCAGCTTGGTTCCTCCAGACAGCGGAAACACCATATATTTT
TRBJ1-4 | TRBV5-1 | . | few | CASSVSATNEKLFF | TGCGCCAGCAGTGTATCCGCAACTAATGAAAAACTGTTTTTT
TRBJ2-7 | TRBV19 | TRBD1 | . | CASSLGDRAVQPQQYF | TGTGCCAGTAGTCTAGGAGACAGGGCCGTTCAACCCCAGCAGTACTTC
TRBJ2-1 | TRBV19 | TRBD2 | . | CASSLRSRTSGSHNEQFF | TGTGCCAGTAGCCTTCGATCGAGGACTAGCGGGAGCCACAATGAGCAGTTCTTC
TRBJ2-7 | TRBV6-1 | TRBD1 | . | CASRLTGGSYEQYF | TGTGCCAGCAGACTGACAGGGGGTAGTTACGAGCAGTACTTC
TRBJ2-7 | TRBV19 | TRBD2 | . | CASGGGPYEQYF | TGTGCCAGTGGGGGAGGGCCCTACGAGCAGTACTTC
TRBJ2-6 | TRBV30 | . | . | CAWAADHSGANVLTF | TGTGCCTGGGCGGCAGACCACTCTGGGGCCAACGTCCTGACTTTC
TRBJ1-2 | TRBV9 | TRBD1 | . | CASSVMGDRGQGYTF | TGTGCCAGCAGCGTGATGGGGGACAGGGGACAGGGCTACACCTTC
TRBJ2-6 | TRBV19 | TRBD1 | . | CASIGTGGRSGANVLTF | TGTGCCAGTATAGGTACAGGGGGTCGCTCTGGGGCCAACGTCCTGACTTTC
TRBJ2-3 | TRBV5-5 | . | . | CASSPWAQGTDTQYF | TGTGCCAGCAGTCCGTGGGCACAGGGCACAGATACGCAGTATTTT
TRBJ1-5 | TRBV10-3 | . | . | CAISESVSNQPQHF | TGTGCCATCAGTGAGTCCGTTAGCAATCAGCCCCAGCATTTT
TRBJ1-2 | TRBV5-6 | . | . | CASSLRGLYVGYTF | TGTGCCAGCAGCTTGCGAGGACTCTATGTGGGCTACACCTTC
TRBJ1-1 | TRBV7-3 | . | few | CASSTAMNTEAFF | TGTGCCAGCAGCACAGCCATGAACACTGAAGCTTTCTTT
TRBJ1-2 | TRBV18 | TRBD1 | . | CASSPPGDRAYGYTF | TGTGCCAGCTCACCACCTGGGGACAGAGCCTATGGCTACACCTTC
TRBJ1-2 | TRBV7-8 | . | . | CASSLAGGMDYGYTF | TGTGCCAGCAGCTTAGCGGGGGGAATGGACTATGGCTACACCTTC
TRBJ2-5 | TRBV5-1 | . | . | CASSSNGQGGETQYF | TGCGCCAGCAGCTCAAACGGGCAGGGGGGCGAGACCCAGTACTTC
TRBJ2-7 | TRBV7-9 | . | . | CASSTPDKTYEQYF | TGTGCCAGCAGCACCCCGGACAAGACCTACGAGCAGTACTTC
TRBJ2-1 | TRBV7-3 | TRBD2 | . | CASSASRLAGDEQFF | TGTGCCAGCAGCGCTTCGCGACTAGCGGGAGATGAGCAGTTCTTC
TRBJ2-7 | TRBV30 | . | . | CAWSPERRTSMEQYF | TGTGCCTGGAGTCCGGAACGGAGGACCTCGATGGAGCAGTACTTC
TRBJ2-7 | TRBV7-9 | TRBD1 | . | CASRPFRDRSYEQYF | TGTGCCAGCAGACCCTTCCGGGACAGATCCTACGAGCAGTACTTC
TRBJ2-2 | TRBV27 | TRBD2 | once | CASSRLADRNTGELLF | TGTGCCAGCAGTCGACTAGCGGATAGAAACACCGGGGAGCTGCTTTTT
TRBJ1-5 | TRBV7-9 | . | . | CASSLGGGQPQHF | TGTGCCAGCAGCTTGGGTGGAGGTCAGCCCCAGCATTTT
TRBJ1-2 | TRBV5-8 | . | once | CASSSRRVVEGYTF | TGTGCCAGCAGCTCACGCAGGGTAGTAGAGGGCTACACCTTC
TRBJ2-5 | TRBV9 | TRBD2 | . | CASSERVGGAQETQYF | TGTGCCAGCAGCGAGCGGGTCGGGGGGGCCCAAGAGACCCAGTACTTC
TRBJ1-1 | TRBV5-6 | . | . | CASSLGQGSEAFF | TGTGCCAGCAGCTTAGGGCAGGGGTCTGAAGCTTTCTTT
TRBJ1-1 | TRBV29-1 | . | . | CSVGGGTEAFF | TGCAGCGTTGGGGGAGGGACTGAAGCTTTCTTT